This section outlines one TCR beta chain sequence together with its context. There is no known antigen for this receptor. No per-base quality is available; no much larger clone lies one base away. This sample was taken from a study of cytomegalovirus exposure and HLA in healthy donors (TCRdb year 2017). For context, the study as a whole: In an earlier analysis of under 750 of the donors, around 300 Gb of sequence data and roughly 100 million unique TCR beta sequences from about 180 million T cells were reported. An early release that covered several hundred HLA-typed donors contained about 290 gigabases of sequencing data and about 84 million unique TCR sequences. Of the 350 to 450 genotyped donors, about 80% fell in the genetic ancestry cluster associated with self-reported Caucasian donors. The study aimed to test whether signatures of past pathogen exposure could be identified by cataloging public T cell receptors. The T cell repertoires of some 700 subjects were profiled by immunosequencing and related to cytomegalovirus serostatus. Along with the approximately 620-subject first cohort, a separate validation cohort of around 120 different subjects was used. To predict cytomegalovirus infection status, the study brought together high-throughput TCR immunosequencing, statistical association of individual TCRs with disease status, and machine learning. To study patterns of TCR occurrence, a later analysis re-analyzed previously published TCR beta repertoires from several hundred donors and added high-resolution HLA genotyping. The later analysis used no new phenotypic data to find candidate immune exposures, relying instead on TCR beta sequences and their occurrence across donors. In an earlier analysis of around 540 of the donors, high-throughput TCR beta sequencing was used to judge whether each TCR beta V gene segment behaved as functional or pseudogenic. Donor age, sex, ethnicity and CMV serostatus were compiled alongside the repertoire data. A later genetic analysis took genome-wide SNP genotypes for about three fifths of the 666 donors and used that subset as a discovery cohort. All discovery cohort repertoires had been generated using a single sequencing platform. Class I and class II HLA loci were covered by the typing at four-digit resolution. Typing coverage varied by locus: 629-630 donors for A, B, C, DRB1 and DQB1; approximately 560 for DQA1; around 570 for DPA1; under 490 for DPB1. Because of strong linkage in the cohort, roughly five DR-DQ haplotypes were treated as single units for association and clustering. Among around 400 genotyped donors of the cohort, an average of approximately 240,000 unique TCR beta nucleotide sequences was sequenced per donor, of which about 18% were non-productive. Findings and caveats that apply to the study as a whole: In a later analysis, HLA-associated TCR beta chains showed more clonal expansion and lower generation probabilities than non-associated chains that were equally common. Because some donors lacked HLA typing at each locus, the association tests relied only on the typed subset. At a false discovery rate of 0.05, a later analysis linked about 16,000 TCR beta sequences to specific HLA alleles. According to a later analysis, TCR association rates differed among HLA loci, with DRB1 alleles showing the most associated TCRs and HLA-C alleles showing the fewest. V-gene and J-gene trimming of TCR beta chains was associated with a missense DCLRE1C variant in a later genetic analysis, and the association was replicated in an independent cohort. It was suggested by the authors that the approach could potentially be generalized to other disease states and immunological phenotypes. For the cohort, immune exposure information was limited to CMV serostatus. Only TCR beta chains were sequenced in this cohort, and the absence of alpha or paired-chain data limited detectable features. A later analysis reported that several top co-occurrence clusters appeared linked to parvovirus B19, influenza, CMV and Epstein-Barr virus. Roughly uniform sequencing depth across donors was assumed in presence/absence analyses, although this assumption may not hold. In vitro tests confirmed that a few of the cytomegalovirus-associated TCR beta chains recognize cytomegalovirus antigens. In a later analysis, most CMV-associated TCR beta chains were found to appear HLA-restricted, with HLA associations seemingly driven largely by CMV exposure. Correlated functional status among segregating V segments might reflect linkage disequilibrium, but an unknown experimental factor could not be ruled out. In both the original and validation cohorts, the classifier was reported to diagnose cytomegalovirus status with high specificity and sensitivity. Broadly in line with IMGT annotations, most TCR beta V segments showed up in productive rearrangements about 87% or about 30% of the time in an earlier analysis of several hundred of the donors. Most TCR sequences were seen in very few donors, while some public TCRs were found in many individuals. A cluster of highly shared sequence variants was judged likely to be a technical artifact of the sequencing pipeline. A further reported finding was that TCR beta sequences accurately predicted the HLA-A and HLA-B alleles for most subjects in the first cohort. When HLA alleles, especially DR and DQ, strongly co-occurred, attributing TCR associations to individual alleles was difficult. A later genetic analysis reported fewer N-insertions in productive TCRs among donors in an Asian-associated ancestry cluster than the roughly 640-donor mean. In the study, some 160 TCR beta chains were listed as associated with cytomegalovirus. Some IMGT-functional V segments, including TRBV6-2 and TRBV6-3, could not be distinguished by the 87-base-pair reads and were therefore excluded. Because counts were too low, 15 to 20 rarely observed V segments, including chromosome 9 orphons, were left out of the earlier analysis of 587 of the donors.

Library method: the immunoSEQ multiplex PCR assay. For the multiplex PCR, a mixture combining 60 forward primers for TCR Vbeta segments and 13 reverse primers for TCR Jbeta segments was used. The CDR3 region of rearranged TCR beta genes was amplified from genomic DNA by a multiplex PCR assay. On the Illumina HiSeq System, the amplified TCR beta libraries were sequenced as 87-base-pair reads. In the original analysis: A later analysis counted about 80 million unique TCR beta chains across the 666 repertoires, and some 12 million of these chains were shared by at least two donors. Raw reads were error-corrected and collapsed into unique sequences with a nearest-neighbor algorithm that merged closely related sequences to remove PCR and sequencing errors. Alignment of CDR3 sequences to IMGT reference sequences was used to assign V, D and J gene segments. For a sequence to be retained, a match of at least six nucleotides was required to both a V gene segment and a J gene segment. Rearrangements were called productive when the CDR3 lacked stop codons and stayed in frame with V and J; all others were non-productive. Following IMGT convention, CDR3 was defined as the stretch from the second conserved V-encoded cysteine up to the conserved J-encoded phenylalanine. The earlier analysis of about 620 of the donors excluded sequences that lacked an unambiguous match to a single V gene segment. In an earlier analysis of 587 of the donors, V segments were called functional above 56.7% productive rearrangements and were called segregating when the between-donor standard deviation exceeded 5%. A statistical classification framework was built for diagnosing cytomegalovirus status from the catalog of TCR beta chain sequences. In a later analysis, TCR nucleotide sequences were compared against IMGT/GENE-DB human TR gene sequences so that V and J genes could be assigned. The TCRdist pipeline was used in a later analysis to assign CDR3 sequences and most-parsimonious VDJ recombination scenarios. A later analysis defined each TCR beta chain by its CDR3 amino acid sequence plus V-gene family, and excluded reads lacking a unique V-gene family. A later analysis removed roughly 590 highly shared, low-generation-probability nucleotide sequences to deal with suspected cross-contamination and a sequencing artifact. For each public chain, a later analysis derived a clonal expansion index from normalized ranks of inferred template counts within each repertoire. In a later analysis, generation probabilities were computed with a VDJ recombination model fitted to out-of-frame rearrangements, and the resulting probabilities were checked against IGoR. In a later analysis, TCR-TCR, TCR-HLA and TCR-CMV co-occurrence was scored with hypergeometric tests, and a repertoire-size bias correction was applied to TCR pairs. In a later analysis, false discovery rates were estimated by permuting HLA or CMV assignments 20 times. A later analysis grouped co-occurring TCRs with DBSCAN, adding TCRdist sequence similarity when clustering within HLA-allele-positive subsets. Repertoires with fewer than 30,000 or more than 120,000 public chains were left out of co-occurrence clustering, as were a handful of repertoires with anomalous nucleotide sharing. This immuneACCESS table, as held by TCRdb, lists in-frame sequences with V and J called but not all clones. Of the missing ones, under half trace to an unresolved V gene in checked studies; the others have no known cause. V, J and clone size reflect that table, while D and trimming were determined from the DNA. The sample table lists about 190,000 clones, roughly 73% of them with a count of one. The top ten hold roughly 1.9% of the sample.

The cohort comprised more than 550 healthy bone marrow donors. At the time of sampling, every cohort member was nominally healthy, though immune exposures that went unrecorded were likely present. The donor was CMV seronegative and was included in the group of 352 seronegative cohort members. Each donor provided a peripheral blood sample, and peripheral blood mononuclear cells were used for TCR beta sequencing. Genomic DNA was extracted from the blood cell samples with the Qiagen DNeasy Blood Extraction Kit. The V and J ends are trimmed by 6 bases and 4 bases, leaving 15 bases between them. From cysteine to phenylalanine, the CDR3 is 14 amino acids long. Of the read, only the CDR3 DNA is kept; its 42 bases are in frame from base 1. The germline V gene (reference sequence) supplies CDR1 SSHAT and CDR2 FNYEAQ.

The TCR comes from a woman under 40 in good health and CMV-seronegative. Sequenced sample: PBMCs. Recombination linked TRBV7-7 to TRBJ2-5; the D gene is perhaps TRBD1, on 6 matching bases. This receptor has the CDR3 CASRSDSHTETQYF. The base sequence is TGTGCCAGCAGATCGGACAGCCACACAGAGACCCAGTACTTC.